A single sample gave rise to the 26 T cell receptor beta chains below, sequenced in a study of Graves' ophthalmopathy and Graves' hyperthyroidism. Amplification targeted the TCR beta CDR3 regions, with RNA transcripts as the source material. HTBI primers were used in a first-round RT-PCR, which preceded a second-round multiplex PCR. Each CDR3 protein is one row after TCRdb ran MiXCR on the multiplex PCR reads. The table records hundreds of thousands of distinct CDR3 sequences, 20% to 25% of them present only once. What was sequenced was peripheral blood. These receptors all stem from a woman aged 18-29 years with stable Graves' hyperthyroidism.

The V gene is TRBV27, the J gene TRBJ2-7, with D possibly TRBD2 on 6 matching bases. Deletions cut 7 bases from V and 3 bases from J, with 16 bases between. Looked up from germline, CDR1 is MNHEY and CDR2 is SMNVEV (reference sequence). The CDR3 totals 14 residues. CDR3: CASNTLAPDYEQYF. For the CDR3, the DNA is TGTGCCAGCAACACTCTAGCGCCTGACTACGAGCAGTACTTC.

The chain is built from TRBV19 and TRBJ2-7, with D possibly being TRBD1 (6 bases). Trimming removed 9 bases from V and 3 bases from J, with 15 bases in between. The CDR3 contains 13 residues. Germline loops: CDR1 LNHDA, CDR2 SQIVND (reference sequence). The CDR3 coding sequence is TGTGCCAGCAGCCAGGACAGTCGCTACGAGCAGTACTTC. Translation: CASSQDSRYEQYF.

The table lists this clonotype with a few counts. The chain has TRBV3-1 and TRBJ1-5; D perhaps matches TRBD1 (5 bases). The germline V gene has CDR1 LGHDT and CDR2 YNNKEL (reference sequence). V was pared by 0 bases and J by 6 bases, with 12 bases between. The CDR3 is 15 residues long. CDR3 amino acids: CASSQDSRVSQPQHF. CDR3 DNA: TGTGCCAGCAGCCAAGACTCCAGGGTAAGTCAGCCCCAGCATTTT.

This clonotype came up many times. In DNA, the CDR3 is TGTGCCAGCAGTGAAATGCGGACGTTGAATCTAGCCAAAAACATTCAGTACTTC. Residues: CASSEMRTLNLAKNIQYF. The chain carries TRBV2 and TRBJ2-4; D call uncertain. V lost 2 bases and J lost 0, with 17 bases in between. The CDR3 runs to 18 residues. Germline loops: CDR1 SNHLY, CDR2 FYNNEI.

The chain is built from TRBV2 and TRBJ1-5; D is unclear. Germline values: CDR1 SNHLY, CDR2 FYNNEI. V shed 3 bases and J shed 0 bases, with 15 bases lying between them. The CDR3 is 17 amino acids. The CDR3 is CASSELSSSYSNQPQHF. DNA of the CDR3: TGTGCCAGCAGTGAGTTGTCTTCGAGTTATAGCAATCAGCCCCAGCATTTT. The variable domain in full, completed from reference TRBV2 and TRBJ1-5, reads EPEVTQTPSHQVTQMGQEVILRCVPISNHLYFYWYRQILGQKVEFLVSFYNNEISEKSEIFDDQFSVERPDGSNFTLKIRSTKLEDSAMYFCASSELSSSYSNQPQHFGDGTRLSIL.

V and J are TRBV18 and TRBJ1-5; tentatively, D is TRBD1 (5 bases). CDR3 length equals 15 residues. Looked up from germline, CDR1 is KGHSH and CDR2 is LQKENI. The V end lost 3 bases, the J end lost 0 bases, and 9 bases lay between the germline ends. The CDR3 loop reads CASSPEGYSNQPQHF. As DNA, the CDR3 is TGTGCCAGCTCACCGGAGGGGTATAGCAATCAGCCCCAGCATTTT.

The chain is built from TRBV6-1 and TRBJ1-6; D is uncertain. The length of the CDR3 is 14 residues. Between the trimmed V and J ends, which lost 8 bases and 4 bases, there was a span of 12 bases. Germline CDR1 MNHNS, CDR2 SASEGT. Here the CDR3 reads CASGNLGYNSPLHF. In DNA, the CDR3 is TGTGCCAGCGGCAACCTCGGATATAATTCACCCCTCCACTTT.

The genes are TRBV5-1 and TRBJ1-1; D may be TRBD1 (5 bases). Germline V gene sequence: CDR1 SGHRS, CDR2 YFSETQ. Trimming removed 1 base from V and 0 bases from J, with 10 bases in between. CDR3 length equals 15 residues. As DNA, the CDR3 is TGCGCCAGCAGCTTGAGGCAGGGCTTGAACACTGAAGCTTTCTTT. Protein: CASSLRQGLNTEAFF. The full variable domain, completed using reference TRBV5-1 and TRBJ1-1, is KAGVTQTPRYLIKTRGQQVTLSCSPISGHRSVSWYQQTPGQGLQFLFEYFSETQRNKGNFPGRFSGRQFSNSRSEMNVSTLELGDSALYLCASSLRQGLNTEAFFGQGTRLTVV.

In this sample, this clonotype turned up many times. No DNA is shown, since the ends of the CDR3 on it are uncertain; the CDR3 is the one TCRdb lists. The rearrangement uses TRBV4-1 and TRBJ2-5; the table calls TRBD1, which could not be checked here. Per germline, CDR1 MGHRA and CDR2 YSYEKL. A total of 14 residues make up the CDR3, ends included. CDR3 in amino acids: CASSQEFGEGTLHF.

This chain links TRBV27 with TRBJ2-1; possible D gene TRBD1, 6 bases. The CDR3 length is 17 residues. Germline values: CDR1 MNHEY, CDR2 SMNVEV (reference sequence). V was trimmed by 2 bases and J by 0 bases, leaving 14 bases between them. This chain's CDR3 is CASSLPTGQSSYNEQFF. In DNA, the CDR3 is TGTGCCAGCAGTTTACCGACCGGACAGAGCTCCTACAATGAGCAGTTCTTC.

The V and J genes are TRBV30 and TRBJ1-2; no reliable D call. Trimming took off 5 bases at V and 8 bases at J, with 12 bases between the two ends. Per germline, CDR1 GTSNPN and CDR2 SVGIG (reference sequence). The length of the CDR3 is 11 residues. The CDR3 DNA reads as TGTGCCTGGTGGGAGGGTGACGGCTACACCTTC. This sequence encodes CAWWEGDGYTF.

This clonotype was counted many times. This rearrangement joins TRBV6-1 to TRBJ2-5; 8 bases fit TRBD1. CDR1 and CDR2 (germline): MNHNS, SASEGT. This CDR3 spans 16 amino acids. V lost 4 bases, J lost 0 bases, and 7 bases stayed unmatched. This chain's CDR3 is CASSAGTGKYQETQYF. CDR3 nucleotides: TGTGCCAGCAGTGCGGGGACAGGAAAGTACCAAGAGACCCAGTACTTC.

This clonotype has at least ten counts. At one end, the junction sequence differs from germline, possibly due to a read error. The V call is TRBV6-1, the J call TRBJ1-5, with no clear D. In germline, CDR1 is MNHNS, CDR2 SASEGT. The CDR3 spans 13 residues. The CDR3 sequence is CASGDTPEGPQHF. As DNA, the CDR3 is TGTGCCAGCGGTGACACGCCCGAAGGACCCCAGCATTTT.

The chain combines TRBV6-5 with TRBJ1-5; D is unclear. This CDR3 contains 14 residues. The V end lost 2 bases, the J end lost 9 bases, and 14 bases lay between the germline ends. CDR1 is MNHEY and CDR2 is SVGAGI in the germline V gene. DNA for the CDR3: TGTGCCAGCAGTTACGCTCCAGAAAGTGGGCCCCAGCATTTT. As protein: CASSYAPESGPQHF.

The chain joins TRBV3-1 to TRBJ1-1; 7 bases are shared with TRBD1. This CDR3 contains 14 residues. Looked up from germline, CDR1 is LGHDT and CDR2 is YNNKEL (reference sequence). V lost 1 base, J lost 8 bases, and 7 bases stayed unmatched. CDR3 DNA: TGTGCCAGCAGCCAAGTCAGACAGGGAGGGGAAGCTTTCTTT. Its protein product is CASSQVRQGGEAFF.

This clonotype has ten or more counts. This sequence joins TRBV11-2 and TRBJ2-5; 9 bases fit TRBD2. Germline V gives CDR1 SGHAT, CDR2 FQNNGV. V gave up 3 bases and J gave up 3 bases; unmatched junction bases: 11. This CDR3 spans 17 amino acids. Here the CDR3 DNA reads TGTGCCAGCAGCTTCCGTCTAGCGGGAATGAGAAAAGAGACCCAGTACTTC. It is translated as CASSFRLAGMRKETQYF.

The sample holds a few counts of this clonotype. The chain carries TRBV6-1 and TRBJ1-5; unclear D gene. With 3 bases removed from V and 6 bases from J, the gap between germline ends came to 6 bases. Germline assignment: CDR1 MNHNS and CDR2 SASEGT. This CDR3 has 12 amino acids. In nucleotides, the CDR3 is TGTGCCAGCAGTGATCAGGTTCAGCCCCAGCATTTT. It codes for CASSDQVQPQHF.

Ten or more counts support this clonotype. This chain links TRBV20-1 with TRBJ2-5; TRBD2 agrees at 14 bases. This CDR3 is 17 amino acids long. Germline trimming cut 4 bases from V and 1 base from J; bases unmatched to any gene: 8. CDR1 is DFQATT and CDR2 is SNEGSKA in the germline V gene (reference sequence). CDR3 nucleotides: TGCAGTGCTATGCTCGGACTAGCGGGAGGAACCCAAGAGACCCAGTACTTC. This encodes CSAMLGLAGGTQETQYF.

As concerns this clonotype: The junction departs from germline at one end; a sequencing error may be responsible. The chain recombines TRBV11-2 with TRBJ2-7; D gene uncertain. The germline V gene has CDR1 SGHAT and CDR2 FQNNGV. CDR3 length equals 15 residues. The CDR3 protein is CASRRIGSPTYKQYF. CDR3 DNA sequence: TGTGCCAGCAGGAGGATAGGTTCCCCTACCTACAAGCAGTACTTC.

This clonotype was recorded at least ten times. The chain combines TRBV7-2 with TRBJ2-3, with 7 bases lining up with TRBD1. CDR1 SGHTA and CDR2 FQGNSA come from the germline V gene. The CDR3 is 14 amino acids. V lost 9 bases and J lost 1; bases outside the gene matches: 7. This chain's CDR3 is CASTGQAGTDTQYF. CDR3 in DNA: TGTGCCAGTACCGGACAGGCAGGCACAGATACGCAGTATTTT.

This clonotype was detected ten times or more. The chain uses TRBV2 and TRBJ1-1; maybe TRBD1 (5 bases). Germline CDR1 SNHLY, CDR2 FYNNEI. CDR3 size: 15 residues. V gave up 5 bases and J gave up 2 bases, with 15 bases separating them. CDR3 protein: CASSPQGVANTEAFF. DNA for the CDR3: TGTGCCAGCAGTCCGCAGGGAGTCGCCAACACTGAAGCTTTCTTT. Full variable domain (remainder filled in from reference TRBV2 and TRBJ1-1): EPEVTQTPSHQVTQMGQEVILRCVPISNHLYFYWYRQILGQKVEFLVSFYNNEISEKSEIFDDQFSVERPDGSNFTLKIRSTKLEDSAMYFCASSPQGVANTEAFFGQGTRLTVV.

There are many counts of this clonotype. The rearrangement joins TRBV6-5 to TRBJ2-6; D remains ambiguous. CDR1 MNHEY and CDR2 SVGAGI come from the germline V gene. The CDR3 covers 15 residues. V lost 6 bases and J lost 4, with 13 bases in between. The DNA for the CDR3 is TGTGCCAGCAGCTCAAGGCGGTCCGGGGCCAACGTCCTGACTTTC. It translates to CASSSRRSGANVLTF.

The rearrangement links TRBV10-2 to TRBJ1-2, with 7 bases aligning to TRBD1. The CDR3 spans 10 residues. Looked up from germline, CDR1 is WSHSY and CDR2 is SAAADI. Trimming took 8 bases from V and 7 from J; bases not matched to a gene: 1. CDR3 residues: CASGDSGYTF. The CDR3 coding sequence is TGCGCCAGCGGGGACAGTGGCTACACCTTC.

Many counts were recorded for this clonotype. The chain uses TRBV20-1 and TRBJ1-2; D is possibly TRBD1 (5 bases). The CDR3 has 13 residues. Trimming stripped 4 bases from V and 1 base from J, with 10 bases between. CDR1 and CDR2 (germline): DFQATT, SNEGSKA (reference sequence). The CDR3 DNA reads TGCAGTGCTAAAGGGGACCTTAACTATGGCTACACCTTC. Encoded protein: CSAKGDLNYGYTF.

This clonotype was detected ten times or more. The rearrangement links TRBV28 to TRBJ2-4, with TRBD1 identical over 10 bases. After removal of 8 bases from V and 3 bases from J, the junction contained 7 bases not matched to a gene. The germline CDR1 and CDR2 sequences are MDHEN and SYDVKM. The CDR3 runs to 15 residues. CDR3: CASGTGALDKNIQYF. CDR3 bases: TGTGCCAGCGGGACAGGGGCGTTGGACAAAAACATTCAGTACTTC.

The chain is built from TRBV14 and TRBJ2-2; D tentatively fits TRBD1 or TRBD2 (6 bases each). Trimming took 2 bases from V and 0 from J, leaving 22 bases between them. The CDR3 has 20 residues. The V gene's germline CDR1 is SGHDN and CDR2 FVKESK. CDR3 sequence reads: CASSQTKGGAKVPNTGELFF. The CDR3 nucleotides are TGTGCCAGCAGCCAAACTAAGGGGGGCGCGAAGGTCCCGAACACCGGGGAGCTGTTTTTT.